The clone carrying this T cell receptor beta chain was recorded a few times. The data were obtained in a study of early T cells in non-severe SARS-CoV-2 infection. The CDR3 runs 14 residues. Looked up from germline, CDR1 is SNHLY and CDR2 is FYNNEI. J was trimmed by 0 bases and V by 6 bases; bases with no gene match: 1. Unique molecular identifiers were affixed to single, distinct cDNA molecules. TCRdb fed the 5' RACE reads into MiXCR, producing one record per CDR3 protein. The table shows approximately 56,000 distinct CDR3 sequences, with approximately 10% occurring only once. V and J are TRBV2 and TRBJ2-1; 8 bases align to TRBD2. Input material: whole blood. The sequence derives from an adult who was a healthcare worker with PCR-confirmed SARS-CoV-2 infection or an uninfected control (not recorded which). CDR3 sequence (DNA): TGTGCCAGCAGAGGACTAGCCTCCTACAATGAGCAGTTCTTC. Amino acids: CASRGLASYNEQFF.